One sample yielded the 14 T cell receptor beta chains listed below, sequenced in a study of PD-L1 blockade in urothelial cancer. The assay was immunoSEQ multiplex PCR, and TCRdb's table has in-frame clones only and misses some. The sample lists approximately 51,000 clones; approximately 86% were seen once. The sequences come from PBMCs, collected around atezolizumab (anti-PD-L1) treatment. The receptors originated from a man in his 60s with urothelial cancer.

The rearrangement joins TRBV19 to TRBJ2-6, with unresolved D. The CDR3 runs to 16 residues. The germline V gene encodes CDR1 LNHDA and CDR2 SQIVND (reference sequence). Trimming cost V 3 bases and J 0 bases, with 9 bases left between them. CDR3 sequence reads: CASSILFNSGANVLTF. In nucleotides, the CDR3 is TGTGCCAGTAGTATTTTGTTCAACTCTGGGGCCAACGTCCTGACTTTC.

This clone was counted once. The chain couples TRBV7-2 to TRBJ2-3, with 12 bases that match TRBD2. Unmatched junction bases numbered 1, after V lost 2 bases and J lost 4 bases. The CDR3 extends over 15 amino acids. Germline-derived CDR1 and CDR2 are SGHTA and FQGNSA. In DNA form, the CDR3 reads TGTGCCAGCAGCTTAAGACTAGCGGGGGCAGATACGCAGTATTTT. Translation: CASSLRLAGADTQYF.

The V and J genes are TRBV30 and TRBJ1-6, with TRBD1 as a possible D gene (5 bases). Germline-derived CDR1 and CDR2 are GTSNPN and SVGIG (reference sequence). The ends were cut back, 3 bases at V and 3 bases at J, with 9 bases in the middle. The CDR3 is 14 amino acids. In DNA form, the CDR3 reads TGTGCCTGGAGGGGGCATAACTATAATTCACCCCTCCACTTT. This sequence encodes CAWRGHNYNSPLHF.

The V gene is TRBV4-1, the J gene TRBJ2-1; 8 bases fit TRBD1. Trimming removed 4 bases from V and 1 base from J; junction bases left unmatched: 9. Germline CDR1 is MGHRA and CDR2 is YSYEKL. The CDR3 is 17 amino acids. The DNA for the CDR3 is TGCGCCAGCAGCCCCTCTTCCCAGGGGGCTTCCTACAATGAGCAGTTCTTC. It encodes CASSPSSQGASYNEQFF.

This sequence joins TRBV11-2 and TRBJ2-5; TRBD2 agrees at 8 bases. CDR3 length equals 13 residues. Trimming at V came to 4 bases and at J to 5 bases, leaving 3 bases not matched to a gene. Germline CDR1 is SGHAT and CDR2 is FQNNGV. The DNA for the CDR3 is TGTGCCAGCAGCTCAGCGGGAGACGAGACCCAGTACTTC. Translated: CASSSAGDETQYF.

This chain joins TRBV5-1 and TRBJ2-5; tentative D call: TRBD2 (5 bases). The V end lost 3 bases, the J end lost 10 bases, and 16 bases lay between the germline ends. The CDR3 spans 13 residues. Per the germline V gene, CDR1 is SGHRS and CDR2 is YFSETQ. The CDR3 loop is CASSSGPDGVQYF. CDR3 in DNA: TGCGCCAGCAGCTCCGGACCCGACGGGGTCCAGTACTTC.

The chain employs TRBV27 and TRBJ2-1; 11 bases agree with TRBD1. The CDR3 runs 14 residues. With 7 bases clipped from V and 4 bases from J, the junction kept 3 bases outside the gene matches. Germline CDR1 and CDR2: MNHEY and SMNVEV (reference sequence). CDR3 bases: TGTGCCAGCACCGGGACAGGGGGTTACAATGAGCAGTTCTTC. It is translated as CASTGTGGYNEQFF.

The chain employs TRBV7-2 and TRBJ2-7, with D perhaps matching TRBD1 (6 bases). Looked up from germline, CDR1 is SGHTA and CDR2 is FQGNSA. The CDR3 spans 15 residues. Trimming removed 5 bases from V and 2 bases from J, with 16 bases in between. The CDR3 is CASSQGGKFAYEQYF. The CDR3, as DNA: TGTGCCAGCAGCCAAGGGGGTAAATTTGCCTACGAGCAGTACTTC. The full variable domain, its missing parts supplied by reference TRBV7-2 and TRBJ2-7, is GAGVSQSPSNKVTEKGKDVELRCDPISGHTALYWYRQSLGQGLEFLIYFQGNSAPDKSGLPSDRFSAERTGGSVSTLTIQRTQQEDSAVYLCASSQGGKFAYEQYFGPGTRLTVT.

CDR3 sequence: CASSQIRTSGESTDTQYF. In DNA, the CDR3 is TGTGCCAGCAGCCAAATCCGTACTAGCGGGGAAAGCACAGATACGCAGTATTTT. This chain connects TRBV4-2 to TRBJ2-3, with 10 bases matching TRBD2. The CDR3 totals 18 residues. Germline V lookup: CDR1 LGHNA, CDR2 YNFKEQ. V dropped 2 bases and J dropped 0; count of bases not matched to a gene: 8.

This clone was found once. The chain links TRBV6-6 to TRBJ2-3; D possibly corresponds to TRBD2 (6 bases). Germline V gene data show CDR1 as MNHNY and CDR2 as SVGAGI (reference sequence). V lost 2 bases and J lost 2, with 11 bases in between. This CDR3 region has 15 residues. The CDR3 DNA sequence: TGTGCCAGCAGTTACGGCGGGGAAAACACAGATACGCAGTATTTT. Encoded protein: CASSYGGENTDTQYF.

V usage is TRBV20-1 and J usage is TRBJ2-1; D is ambiguous. The germline V and J ends were trimmed by 0 bases and 9 bases, with 6 bases remaining between them. The V gene's germline CDR1 is DFQATT and CDR2 SNEGSKA (reference sequence). The CDR3 has 11 residues. CDR3: CSARDDFEQFF. In nucleotides, the CDR3 is TGCAGTGCTAGAGATGACTTTGAGCAGTTCTTC.

This chain joins TRBV9 and TRBJ2-1, with no clear D. The CDR3 loop spans 12 amino acids. Looked up from germline, CDR1 is SGDLS and CDR2 is YYNGEE. V lost 0 bases and J lost 7, with 5 bases in between. The CDR3 here is CASSVVSNEQFF. CDR3 sequence (DNA): TGTGCCAGCAGCGTAGTTTCAAATGAGCAGTTCTTC.

This chain joins TRBV11-2 and TRBJ2-1; no clear D. Germline assignment: CDR1 SGHAT and CDR2 FQNNGV. V gave up 2 bases and J gave up 5 bases, with 13 bases separating them. The CDR3 covers 15 residues. The DNA of the CDR3 is TGTGCCAGCAGCTTACCACGATTGCGAGACAATGAGCAGTTCTTC. It encodes CASSLPRLRDNEQFF.

This clone was detected only once. The CDR3 nucleotides read TGTGCCAGCAGCCCTAGCGCGGGAGGGCCCGGGAAGCAGTACTTC. Protein sequence: CASSPSAGGPGKQYF. V gene TRBV11-2 combines with J gene TRBJ2-7; 9 bases fit TRBD2. The CDR3 sequence is 15 residues long. Germline CDR1 reads SGHAT; CDR2 reads FQNNGV. V was pared by 5 bases and J by 8 bases, with 13 bases of the junction left unmatched.